The 26 T cell receptor beta chains below come from one sample, sequenced in a study of T cell responses to AZD1222 COVID-19 vaccine. Generated by immunoSEQ multiplex PCR, the TCRdb table keeps only in-frame clones and is missing some. The repertoire holds more than 100,000 clones, roughly nine tenths seen once, with nearly 4.5% in the top ten. This sample comprised peripheral blood, obtained on day 0 of AZD1222 vaccination. The receptors were sampled from an adult in good health.

The chain recombines TRBV6-5 with TRBJ1-2; D is perhaps TRBD1 (6 bases). Germline V gene data show CDR1 as MNHEY and CDR2 as SVGAGI. Trimming removed 7 bases at V and 9 bases at J, with 21 bases between. The CDR3 length is 14 residues. CDR3: CASMLAGTGYRYTF. CDR3 in DNA: TGTGCCAGCATGCTGGCGGGTACAGGGTATCGCTACACCTTC.

The rearrangement uses TRBV7-6 and TRBJ2-3; the D is unclear. CDR3 length equals 12 residues. Germline V gene sequence: CDR1 SGHVS, CDR2 FNYEAQ. Deletions cut 4 bases from V and 0 bases from J, with 2 bases between. CDR3 coding DNA: TGTGCCAGCAGCTGGAGCACAGATACGCAGTATTTT. Translating gives CASSWSTDTQYF.

The chain recombines TRBV28 with TRBJ1-5, with TRBD1 identical over 9 bases. V trimming: 7 bases; J trimming: 6 bases; junction bases outside the gene matches: 13. Germline V gene data show CDR1 as MDHEN and CDR2 as SYDVKM. The CDR3 sequence is 16 residues long. CDR3 residues: CASIAAQGARGQPQHF. The CDR3 DNA follows: TGTGCCAGCATAGCGGCACAGGGGGCGCGCGGTCAGCCCCAGCATTTT.

This rearrangement joins TRBV3-1 (or the pseudogene TRBV3-2) to TRBJ1-3; D ambiguous. V was clipped by 5 bases and J by 15 bases, with 14 bases between them. The CDR3 is 11 amino acids. Germline CDR1 LGHDT, CDR2 YNNKEL (reference sequence). CDR3 amino acids: CASSGPGLPYF. Here the CDR3 DNA reads TGTGCCAGCAGCGGACCGGGCCTACCATATTTT.

This clone was counted once. The chain combines TRBV7-2 with TRBJ1-5, with a tentative D call TRBD1 (6 bases). Germline V gene lookup returns CDR1 SGHTA and CDR2 FQGNSA. V was pared by 0 bases and J by 6 bases, with 18 bases between. The CDR3 runs 17 residues. The CDR3 DNA follows: TGTGCCAGCAGCTTAGCTTTTGGGCGCCAGGGGATTCAGCCCCAGCATTTT. It codes for CASSLAFGRQGIQPQHF.

The CDR3 reads CASSQLARGGINEKLFF. Written as DNA, the CDR3 is TGTGCCAGCAGCCAGTTAGCACGCGGTGGGATTAATGAAAAACTGTTTTTT. The chain links TRBV4-2 to TRBJ1-4; D not resolved. Germline-derived CDR1 and CDR2 are LGHNA and YNFKEQ. The germline V and J ends were trimmed by 3 bases and 4 bases, with 18 bases remaining between them. The CDR3 is 17 amino acids.

The rearrangement joins TRBV6-6 to TRBJ1-6; 10 bases line up with TRBD1. This CDR3 comprises 14 residues. Losses at the gene ends were 8 bases for V and 9 bases for J; bases not matched to a gene: 7. Germline CDR1 MNHNY, CDR2 SVGAGI (reference sequence). The CDR3 region has the DNA TGTGCCAGCTGGGAAAGACAGGGGGCTTCACCCCTCCACTTT. It translates to CASWERQGASPLHF.

The V call is TRBV19, the J call TRBJ1-5, with D uncertain. The CDR3 is made up of 14 amino acids. Germline CDR1 is LNHDA and CDR2 is SQIVND (reference sequence). Trimming took 5 bases from V and 8 from J, leaving 16 bases between them. In DNA, the CDR3 is TGTGCCAGTAGTCGTCAGATGTACGGTGAGCCCCAGCATTTT. It encodes CASSRQMYGEPQHF.

V and J are TRBV28 and TRBJ2-1; TRBD2 might be the D (6 bases). V lost 5 bases to trimming and J lost 0 bases, with 14 bases between them. The CDR3 has 16 amino acids. Per germline, CDR1 MDHEN and CDR2 SYDVKM. The CDR3 loop is CASSNPSASSYNEQFF. Written as DNA, the CDR3 is TGTGCCAGCAGTAATCCTAGCGCGAGCTCCTACAATGAGCAGTTCTTC.

This CDR3 is CASSSPSGRIHEQYF. CDR3 DNA: TGTGCCAGCAGCTCGCCTAGCGGGAGGATTCACGAGCAGTACTTC. The J gene is TRBJ2-7, the V gene TRBV5-6, with 11 bases that match TRBD2. Trimming took 3 bases from V and 5 from J; bases not matched to a gene: 7. Germline V CDR1 and CDR2: SGHDT, YYEEEE. The CDR3 extends over 15 amino acids.

The chain joins TRBV30 to TRBJ2-2; TRBD2 matches 9 bases. CDR1 GTSNPN and CDR2 SVGIG come from the germline V gene (reference sequence). The CDR3 sequence is 14 residues long. V gave up 7 bases and J gave up 7 bases; unmatched junction bases: 10. DNA for the CDR3: TGTGCCTCCCGAACCGGGACTAGCAACGGGGAGCTGTTTTTT. Residues: CASRTGTSNGELFF.

The CDR3 DNA is TGCGCCAGCAGCCAGGACAGTCTCTCCTATAATTCACCCCTCCACTTT. Translating gives CASSQDSLSYNSPLHF. The chain carries TRBV5-1 and TRBJ1-6; D possibly corresponds to TRBD1 (6 bases). The CDR3 loop spans 16 amino acids. Trimming left V 4 bases short and J 0 bases short, with 11 bases between. Germline V gene data show CDR1 as SGHRS and CDR2 as YFSETQ.

The chain employs TRBV5-1 and TRBJ1-1, with 9 bases identical to TRBD1. Germline CDR1 is SGHRS and CDR2 is YFSETQ. V lost 3 bases and J lost 0; bases outside the gene matches: 6. CDR3 size: 16 residues. The CDR3 spells CASSSGTGTMNTEAFF. CDR3 in DNA: TGCGCCAGCAGCTCGGGGACAGGGACAATGAACACTGAAGCTTTCTTT.

The rearrangement uses TRBV5-6 and TRBJ1-6; the D gene is possibly TRBD1 (5 bases). The germline V and J ends were trimmed by 4 bases and 16 bases, with 24 bases remaining between them. Germline CDR1 SGHDT, CDR2 YYEEEE. The CDR3 runs 15 residues. The CDR3 sequence: CASSPKQAKGTRLHF. The DNA for the CDR3 is TGTGCCAGCAGCCCCAAACAGGCCAAAGGTACCCGTCTCCACTTT. The full variable domain, with the rest looked up from reference TRBV5-6 and TRBJ1-6, is DAGVTQSPTHLIKTRGQQVTLRCSPKSGHDTVSWYQQALGQGPQFIFQYYEEEERQRGNFPDRFSGHQFPNYSSELNVNALLLGDSALYLCASSPKQAKGTRLHFGNGTRLTVT.

This chain joins TRBV27 and TRBJ1-2, with 9 positions matching TRBD1. J was trimmed by 10 bases and V by 5 bases; bases with no gene match: 8. The CDR3 consists of 13 residues. Germline CDR1 and CDR2: MNHEY and SMNVEV (reference sequence). CDR3 loop: CASSRRDREVYTF. The CDR3 DNA is TGTGCCAGCAGTAGGAGGGACAGGGAAGTCTACACCTTC.

In this sample, this clone turned up once. The chain links TRBV11-2 to TRBJ1-2, with a tentative D call TRBD1 (5 bases). This CDR3 has 14 amino acids. V lost 1 base and J lost 8, with 14 bases in between. The germline gives CDR1 SGHAT, CDR2 FQNNGV. The CDR3 region is CASSLAMGGKGYTF. CDR3 DNA sequence: TGTGCCAGCAGCTTAGCGATGGGGGGAAAGGGCTACACCTTC.

This clone has a handful of counts. V gene TRBV27 combines with J gene TRBJ1-2, with TRBD1 as a possible D gene (5 bases). V was shortened by 5 bases and J by 4 bases, with 17 bases between the two germline ends. Looked up from germline, CDR1 is MNHEY and CDR2 is SMNVEV (reference sequence). The CDR3 length is 15 residues. Written as DNA, the CDR3 is TGTGCCAGCAGTGCCCAAGTGGGGGGGGGCTATGGCTACACCTTC. As protein: CASSAQVGGGYGYTF.

The count of this clone is one. This rearrangement joins TRBV3-1 (or the pseudogene TRBV3-2) to TRBJ1-2; 11 bases align to TRBD1. This CDR3 has 16 amino acids. V gave up 2 bases and J gave up 2 bases; unmatched junction bases: 4. From germline, CDR1 is LGHDT and CDR2 YNNKEL (reference sequence). CDR3 sequence reads: CASSQWGTGGNYGYTF. DNA for the CDR3: TGTGCCAGCAGCCAATGGGGGACAGGGGGGAACTATGGCTACACCTTC.

The chain recombines TRBV12-3 or TRBV12-4 with TRBJ2-1, with D hard to call. Trimming removed 3 bases at V and 3 bases at J, with 3 bases between. This CDR3 comprises 12 residues. In nucleotides, the CDR3 is TGTGCCAGCAGTTTGGACTACAATGAGCAGTTCTTC. This gives the protein CASSLDYNEQFF.

CDR3 sequence (DNA): TGTGCCATCAGGTCGATAGGGGGCTACGAGCAGTACTTC. Protein sequence: CAIRSIGGYEQYF. J is TRBJ2-7 and V is TRBV10-3; maybe TRBD1 (6 bases). This CDR3 is 13 amino acids long. V was pared by 6 bases and J by 3 bases, with 12 bases between. Per germline, CDR1 ENHRY and CDR2 SYGVKD.

The chain has TRBV19 and TRBJ2-7, with a weak D call TRBD1 (6 bases). From germline, CDR1 is LNHDA and CDR2 SQIVND (reference sequence). This CDR3 region has 12 residues. The ends were cut back, 5 bases at V and 7 bases at J, with 12 bases in the middle. CDR3 in amino acids: CASSPGAREQYF. The CDR3 nucleotides are TGTGCCAGTAGTCCAGGGGCTAGGGAGCAGTACTTC.

The V and J genes are TRBV4-2 and TRBJ1-6; maybe TRBD1 (5 bases). The CDR3 extends over 14 amino acids. V was trimmed by 6 bases and J by 7 bases, leaving 13 bases between them. Germline V gives CDR1 LGHNA, CDR2 YNFKEQ. CDR3 in DNA: TGTGCCAGCAGACCCGGGGGTGGAAATTCACCCCTCCACTTT. Translation: CASRPGGGNSPLHF.

A single count supports this clone. V usage is TRBV15 and J usage is TRBJ1-3; D remains unclear. Germline V gives CDR1 LNHNV, CDR2 YYDKDF (reference sequence). The V end was cut by 4 bases, the J end by 0 bases, with 22 bases between. The CDR3 sequence is 19 residues long. This CDR3 reads CATSTLELSLVSSGNTIYF. CDR3 coding DNA: TGTGCCACCAGCACATTAGAGCTATCCCTCGTCAGCTCTGGAAACACCATATATTTT.

In its sample, this clone was seen many times. V and J are TRBV5-1 and TRBJ2-3; D possibly corresponds to TRBD1 (5 bases). The V and J ends lost 3 bases and 4 bases respectively, with 21 bases between them. This CDR3 has 17 amino acids. Germline CDR1 reads SGHRS; CDR2 reads YFSETQ. The CDR3 nucleotides read TGCGCCAGCAGCTGGGGCGATGAGCGCTTTGATGCAGATACGCAGTATTTT. Amino acids: CASSWGDERFDADTQYF.

The chain links TRBV4-2 to TRBJ1-1; 9 bases line up with TRBD1. With 2 bases clipped from V and 8 bases from J, the junction kept 3 bases outside the gene matches. Germline V lookup: CDR1 LGHNA, CDR2 YNFKEQ. The CDR3 covers 13 residues. CDR3 amino acids: CASSQYRGLEAFF. The CDR3 DNA is TGTGCCAGCAGCCAATACAGGGGGCTGGAAGCTTTCTTT.

The chain couples TRBV5-1 to TRBJ2-1; the match to TRBD2 covers 7 bases. Germline loops: CDR1 SGHRS, CDR2 YFSETQ. The CDR3 contains 13 residues. Germline trimming cut 1 base from V and 10 bases from J; bases unmatched to any gene: 5. CDR3 DNA: TGCGCCAGCAGCTTGAACTACGGGGGGGAGCAGTTCTTC. Translated, it gives CASSLNYGGEQFF.